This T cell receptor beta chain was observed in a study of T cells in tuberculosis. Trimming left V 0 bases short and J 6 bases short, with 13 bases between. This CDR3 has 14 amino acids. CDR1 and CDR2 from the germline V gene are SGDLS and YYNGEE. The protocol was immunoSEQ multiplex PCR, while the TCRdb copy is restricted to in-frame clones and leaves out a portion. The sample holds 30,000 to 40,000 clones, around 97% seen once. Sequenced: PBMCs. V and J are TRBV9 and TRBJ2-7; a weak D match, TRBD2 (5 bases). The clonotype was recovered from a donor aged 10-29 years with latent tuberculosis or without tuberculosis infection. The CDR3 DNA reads TGTGCCAGCAGCGTAGGGACTGCCCTCTTCGAGCAGTACTTC. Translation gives CASSVGTALFEQYF.